This TCR beta chain was profiled in a study of blood T cell repertoires in COVID-19. Study overall: The United States, Italy and Spain provided the acute and convalescent COVID-19 samples. T cells, B-cell-depleted T cells, or PBMCs supplied cDNA or gDNA.

While infection was still active, Seattle patients were enrolled and then followed longitudinally. Per the study methods: Estimated nucleated cell counts came from reference gene primer amplification. Using immunoSEQ multiplex PCR, the repertoire was profiled, and TCRdb retains in-frame clones only, with some absent. Clonal size and the V and J genes are those of that table, whereas D and trimming came from the DNA. Here the sample spans roughly 290,000 clones, approximately 83% being singletons. The germline V gene has CDR1 MDHEN and CDR2 SYDVKM. With 2 bases clipped from V and 5 bases from J, the junction kept 3 bases outside the gene matches. The CDR3 is made up of 15 amino acids.

The TCR originated in a person aged 65 to 85 with COVID-19, enrolled during active disease. The chain has TRBV28 and TRBJ1-5; 10 positions agree with TRBD1. The sample taken for sequencing was peripheral blood. CDR3 loop: CASSLRTGGDQPQHF. The CDR3 DNA is TGTGCCAGCAGTTTAAGGACAGGGGGGGATCAGCCCCAGCATTTT. Based on the CDR3 plus reference TRBV28 and TRBJ1-5, the full variable domain is DVKVTQSSRYLVKRTGEKVFLECVQDMDHENMFWYRQDPGLGLRLIYFSYDVKMKEKGDIPEGYSVSREKKERFSLILESASTNQTSMYLCASSLRTGGDQPQHFGDGTRLSIL.